The rows below give T cell receptor beta chains drawn from one sample of a study of blood T cell repertoires in COVID-19. The repertoire was sequenced with immunoSEQ multiplex PCR; TCRdb's copy has only in-frame clones and lacks some. The sample lists 200,000 to 250,000 clones; about four fifths were seen once. Sequenced: peripheral blood. Source of these receptors: a man aged 25-40 years who had recovered from COVID-19. Both conserved end residues are trimmed from each CDR3. Some rows mark clone size as missing; the rest say once, few, many or name a class of expanded clone.

V	J	size	CDR3
TRBV28	TRBJ2-3	.	ASSLRLDTQY
TRBV27	TRBJ1-5	.	ASSLSGAAQPQH
TRBV7-3	TRBJ2-3	.	ASSLYTGGSTDTQY
TRBV5-1	TRBJ2-1	.	ASSTSSGGEQF
TRBV5-6	TRBJ1-4	.	ASTRTGTDNEKLF
TRBV28	TRBJ1-4	.	ASSPSFGTGGEKLF
TRBV7-2	TRBJ1-5	.	ASSLVGGNNQPQH
TRBV19	TRBJ2-5	.	ASSMGQGGETQY
TRBV6-5	TRBJ2-5	.	ASSWNPGETQY
TRBV27	TRBJ2-3	.	ASSSRLAGGGFLDTQY
TRBV7-3	TRBJ2-1	.	ASSSGQGAPNEQF
TRBV7-8	TRBJ1-3	.	ASSPRTAGNTIY
TRBV9	TRBJ1-2	.	ASSTGTGLDYGYT
TRBV6-4	TRBJ1-1	.	ASRSTDLNTEAF
TRBV9	TRBJ1-2	.	ASTRGAGYT
TRBV9	TRBJ1-3	.	ASSLDSQSSGNTIY
TRBV19	TRBJ2-7	.	ASSPRQRYEQY
TRBV7-8	TRBJ2-3	.	ASSFLAGGYTDTQY
TRBV28	TRBJ2-3	.	ASSPWRGAGTDTQY
TRBV28	TRBJ1-6	once	ASSIGGADNFPLH